This T cell receptor (beta chain) comes out of a study of shared clonotypes between healthy human individuals. The study, taken as a whole, reports: In the sorted subsets, rarefaction showed sequencing was incomplete despite large depth.

Concerning this clone: Antigen unknown.

Deep-level settings were used for running the assay. The method was immunoSEQ multiplex PCR; TCRdb's version includes in-frame clones alone and lacks a portion of them. In the table there are some 2,000,000 clones, roughly 96% of which are singletons. The TCR comes from a man aged 18 to 30 in good health. Sequencing used naive CD4+ T cells sorted from blood. Subset described: CD45RA+ positively selected.

CDR3 protein: CASSVEAGLTSTDTQYF. DNA of the CDR3: TGTGCCAGCAGCGTAGAGGCGGGTTTGACTAGCACAGATACGCAGTATTTT. This chain joins TRBV9 and TRBJ2-3, with TRBD2 as a possible D gene (5 bases). The CDR3 spans 17 residues. V was trimmed by 0 bases and J by 0 bases, leaving 14 bases between them. Germline V gives CDR1 SGDLS, CDR2 YYNGEE.